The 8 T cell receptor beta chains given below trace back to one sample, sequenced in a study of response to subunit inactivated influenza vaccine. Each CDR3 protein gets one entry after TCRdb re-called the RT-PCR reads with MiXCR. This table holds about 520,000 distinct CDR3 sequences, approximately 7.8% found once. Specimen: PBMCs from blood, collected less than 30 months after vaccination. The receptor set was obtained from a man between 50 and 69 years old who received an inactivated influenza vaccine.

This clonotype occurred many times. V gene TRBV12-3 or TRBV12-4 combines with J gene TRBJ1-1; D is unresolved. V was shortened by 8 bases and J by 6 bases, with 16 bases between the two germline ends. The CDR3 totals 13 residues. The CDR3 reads CASATLGFPEAFF. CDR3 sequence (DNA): TGTGCCAGCGCTACCTTGGGATTCCCTGAAGCTTTCTTT.

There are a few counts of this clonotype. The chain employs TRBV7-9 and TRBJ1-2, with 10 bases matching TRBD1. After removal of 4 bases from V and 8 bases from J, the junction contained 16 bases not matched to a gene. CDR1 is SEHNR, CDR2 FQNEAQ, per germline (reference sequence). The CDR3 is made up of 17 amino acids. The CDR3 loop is CASSSTNPGQGSLGYTF. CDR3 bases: TGTGCCAGCAGCTCCACTAACCCGGGACAGGGGTCTCTCGGCTACACCTTC.

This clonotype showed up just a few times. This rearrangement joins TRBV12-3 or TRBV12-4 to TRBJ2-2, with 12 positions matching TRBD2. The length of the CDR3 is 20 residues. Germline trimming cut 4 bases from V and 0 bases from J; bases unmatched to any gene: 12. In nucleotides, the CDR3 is TGTGCCAGCAGTTCCCGTACCGGACTAGCGGGGATTACGAACACCGGGGAGCTGTTTTTT. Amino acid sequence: CASSSRTGLAGITNTGELFF.

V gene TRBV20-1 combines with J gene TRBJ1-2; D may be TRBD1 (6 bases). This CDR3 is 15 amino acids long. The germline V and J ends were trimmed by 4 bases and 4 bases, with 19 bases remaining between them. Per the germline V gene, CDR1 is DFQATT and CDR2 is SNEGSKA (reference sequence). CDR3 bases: TGCAGTGCTATTGGGGGGCGCAAAACTCGCTATGGCTACACCTTC. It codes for CSAIGGRKTRYGYTF.

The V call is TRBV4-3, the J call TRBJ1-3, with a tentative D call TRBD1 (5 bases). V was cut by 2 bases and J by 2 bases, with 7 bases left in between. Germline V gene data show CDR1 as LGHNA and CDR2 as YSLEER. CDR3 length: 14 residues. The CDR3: CASSQTGTGNTIYF. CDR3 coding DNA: TGCGCCAGCAGCCAAACAGGAACTGGAAACACCATATATTTT.

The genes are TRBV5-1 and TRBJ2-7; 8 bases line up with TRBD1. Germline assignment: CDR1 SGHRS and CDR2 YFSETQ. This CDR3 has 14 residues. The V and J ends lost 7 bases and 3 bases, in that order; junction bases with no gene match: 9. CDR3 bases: TGCGCCAGCGCTCTACAGGGGGAAATCTACGAGCAGTACTTC. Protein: CASALQGEIYEQYF.

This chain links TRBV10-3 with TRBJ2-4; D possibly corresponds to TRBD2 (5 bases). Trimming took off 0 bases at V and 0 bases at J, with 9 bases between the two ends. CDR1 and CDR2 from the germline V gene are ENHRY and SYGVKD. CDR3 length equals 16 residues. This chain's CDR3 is CAISESNRGAKNIQYF. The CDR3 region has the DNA TGTGCCATCAGTGAGTCAAACCGGGGAGCCAAAAACATTCAGTACTTC.

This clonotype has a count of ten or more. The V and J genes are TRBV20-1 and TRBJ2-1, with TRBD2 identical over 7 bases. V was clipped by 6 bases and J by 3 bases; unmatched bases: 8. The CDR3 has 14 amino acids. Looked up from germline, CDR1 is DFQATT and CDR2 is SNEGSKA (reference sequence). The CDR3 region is CSAQTGGNYNEQFF. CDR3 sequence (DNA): TGCAGTGCCCAAACGGGGGGAAACTACAATGAGCAGTTCTTC.